The entry below describes one T cell receptor (beta chain). This record comes from a study of blood T cell repertoires in COVID-19. Study in general: Samples representing acute and convalescent COVID-19 were sourced from the United States, Italy and Spain.

Profiling relied on immunoSEQ multiplex PCR, and the TCRdb table lists in-frame clones only, not all of them. The profile shows about 230,000 clones, around 80% of them singletons. CDR3 length: 14 amino acids. Germline CDR1 SGHTA, CDR2 FQGNSA. V shed 3 bases and J shed 9 bases, with 15 bases lying between them. The sample taken for sequencing was peripheral blood. This receptor was taken from a man aged 35 to 55 who had recovered from COVID-19. The chain joins TRBV7-2 to TRBJ2-1, with a possible D match to TRBD2 (6 bases). The CDR3: CASSFEVTGSEQFF. CDR3 DNA sequence: TGTGCCAGCAGCTTCGAAGTGACCGGGAGTGAGCAGTTCTTC.